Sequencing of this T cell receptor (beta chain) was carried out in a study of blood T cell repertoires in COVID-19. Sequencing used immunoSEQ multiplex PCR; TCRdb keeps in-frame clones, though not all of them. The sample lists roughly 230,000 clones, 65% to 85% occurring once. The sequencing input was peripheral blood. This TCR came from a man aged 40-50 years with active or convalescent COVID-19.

The CDR3: CASSSRTAGETQYF. The CDR3, as DNA: TGTGCCAGCAGCTCCAGGACAGCGGGGGAGACCCAGTACTTC. The V call is TRBV11-2, the J call TRBJ2-5; D possibly corresponds to TRBD2 (7 bases). The CDR3 runs to 14 residues. Trimming took 4 bases from V and 5 from J, leaving 14 bases between them. Germline V gene lookup returns CDR1 SGHAT and CDR2 FQNNGV.